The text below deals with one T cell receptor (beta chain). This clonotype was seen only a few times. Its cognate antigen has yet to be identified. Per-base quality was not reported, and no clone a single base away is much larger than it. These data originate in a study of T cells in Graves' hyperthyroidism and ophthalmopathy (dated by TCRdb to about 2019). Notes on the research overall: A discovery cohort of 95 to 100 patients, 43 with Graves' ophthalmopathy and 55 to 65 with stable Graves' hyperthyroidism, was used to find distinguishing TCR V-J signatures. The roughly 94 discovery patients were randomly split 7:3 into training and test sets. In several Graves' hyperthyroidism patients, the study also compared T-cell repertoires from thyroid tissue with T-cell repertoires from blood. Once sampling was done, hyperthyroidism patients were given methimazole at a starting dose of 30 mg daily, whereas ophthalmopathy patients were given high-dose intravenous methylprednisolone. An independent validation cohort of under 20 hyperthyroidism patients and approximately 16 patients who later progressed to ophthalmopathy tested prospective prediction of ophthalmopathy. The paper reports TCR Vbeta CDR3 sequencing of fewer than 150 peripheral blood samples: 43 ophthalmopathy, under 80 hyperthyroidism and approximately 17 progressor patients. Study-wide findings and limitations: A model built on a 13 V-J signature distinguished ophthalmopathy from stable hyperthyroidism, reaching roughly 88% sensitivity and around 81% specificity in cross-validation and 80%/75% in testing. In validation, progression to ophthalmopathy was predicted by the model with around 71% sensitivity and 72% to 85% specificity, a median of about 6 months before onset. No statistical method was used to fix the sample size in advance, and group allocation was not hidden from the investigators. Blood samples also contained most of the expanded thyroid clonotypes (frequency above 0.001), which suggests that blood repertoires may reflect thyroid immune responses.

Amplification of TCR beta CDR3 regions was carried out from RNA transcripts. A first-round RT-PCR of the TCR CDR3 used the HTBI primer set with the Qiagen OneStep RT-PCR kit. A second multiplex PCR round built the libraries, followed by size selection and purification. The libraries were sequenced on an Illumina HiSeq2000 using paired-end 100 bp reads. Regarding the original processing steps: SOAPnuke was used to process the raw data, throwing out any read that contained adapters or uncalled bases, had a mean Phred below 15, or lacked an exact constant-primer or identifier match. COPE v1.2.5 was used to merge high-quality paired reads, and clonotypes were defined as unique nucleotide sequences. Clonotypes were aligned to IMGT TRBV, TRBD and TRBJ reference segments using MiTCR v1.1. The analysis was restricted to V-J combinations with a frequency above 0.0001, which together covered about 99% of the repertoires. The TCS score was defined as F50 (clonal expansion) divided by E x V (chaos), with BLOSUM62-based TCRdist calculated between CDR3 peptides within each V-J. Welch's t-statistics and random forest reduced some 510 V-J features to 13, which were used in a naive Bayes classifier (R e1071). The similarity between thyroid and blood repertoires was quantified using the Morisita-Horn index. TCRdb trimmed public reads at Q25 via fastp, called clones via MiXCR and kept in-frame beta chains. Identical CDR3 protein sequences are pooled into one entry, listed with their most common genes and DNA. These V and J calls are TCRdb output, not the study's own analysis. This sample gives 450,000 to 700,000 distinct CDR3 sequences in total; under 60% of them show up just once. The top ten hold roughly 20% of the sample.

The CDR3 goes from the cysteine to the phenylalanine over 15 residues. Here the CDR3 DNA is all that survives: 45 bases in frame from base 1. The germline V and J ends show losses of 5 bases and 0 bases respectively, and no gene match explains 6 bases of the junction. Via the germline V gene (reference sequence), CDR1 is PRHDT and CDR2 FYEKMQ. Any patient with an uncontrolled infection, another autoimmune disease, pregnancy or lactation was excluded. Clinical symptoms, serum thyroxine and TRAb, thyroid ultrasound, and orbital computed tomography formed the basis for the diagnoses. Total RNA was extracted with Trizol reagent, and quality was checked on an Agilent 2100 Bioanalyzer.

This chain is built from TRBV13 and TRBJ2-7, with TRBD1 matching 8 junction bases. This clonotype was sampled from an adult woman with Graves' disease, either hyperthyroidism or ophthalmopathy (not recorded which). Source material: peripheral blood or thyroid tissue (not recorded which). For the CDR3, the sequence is CASSLQGGRSYEQYF. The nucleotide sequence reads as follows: TGTGCCAGCAGCCTACAGGGGGGCCGCTCCTACGAGCAGTACTTC.